The clone carrying this T cell receptor beta chain was detected only a few times. Its target is not known. CMV status came from CD4+ IFNgamma after overnight CMV lysate stimulation. Between the trimmed V and J ends, which lost 1 base and 8 bases, there was a span of 15 bases. CDR3 length: 15 amino acids. The data belong to a study of naive and memory T cell subsets. Study-level results: Especially in CD8 cells, naive repertoires contained a few larger clonotypes, possibly CD45RA-re-expressing memory cells.

Two oligonucleotides, mixed equimolar, formed the beta constant-region primer covering TRBC1 and TRBC2. Ligation attached a single-stranded oligonucleotide with a 12-nucleotide UMI and the SP2 primer to the cDNA 3' end. Via MiXCR, TCRdb re-called the UMI-ligation and nested PCR reads, giving one row per CDR3 protein. The table includes approximately 140,000 distinct CDR3 sequences, 17% detected once. The sequenced sample consisted of naive CD4+ T cells from blood. The sequence derives from a human donor in good health. The chain employs TRBV12-3 or TRBV12-4 and TRBJ2-1; D unclear. The CDR3 nucleotides are TGTGCCAGCAGTTTAGAGTCTCAGCCGAGGCATGAGCAGTTCTTC. Translation: CASSLESQPRHEQFF.